The entry that follows covers one T cell receptor (beta chain) sequence. The repertoire was sequenced with immunoSEQ multiplex PCR; TCRdb's copy has only in-frame clones and lacks some. Seen here are around 140,000 clones, roughly 94% observed once, and the top ten hold less than 15%. The data belong to a study of control samples from healthy donors and cancer patients. The CDR3 totals 14 residues. The germline CDR1 and CDR2 sequences are MNHEY and SVGEGT. The V end was cut by 2 bases, the J end by 2 bases, with 9 bases between. The sample consisted of blood. This TCR was sampled from a man aged 35-49 years in good health. This rearrangement joins TRBV6-2 or TRBV6-3 to TRBJ1-1; D unclear. In DNA form, the CDR3 reads TGTGCCAGCAGTTACACGGGCCGCAACACTGAAGCTTTCTTT. It codes for CASSYTGRNTEAFF.